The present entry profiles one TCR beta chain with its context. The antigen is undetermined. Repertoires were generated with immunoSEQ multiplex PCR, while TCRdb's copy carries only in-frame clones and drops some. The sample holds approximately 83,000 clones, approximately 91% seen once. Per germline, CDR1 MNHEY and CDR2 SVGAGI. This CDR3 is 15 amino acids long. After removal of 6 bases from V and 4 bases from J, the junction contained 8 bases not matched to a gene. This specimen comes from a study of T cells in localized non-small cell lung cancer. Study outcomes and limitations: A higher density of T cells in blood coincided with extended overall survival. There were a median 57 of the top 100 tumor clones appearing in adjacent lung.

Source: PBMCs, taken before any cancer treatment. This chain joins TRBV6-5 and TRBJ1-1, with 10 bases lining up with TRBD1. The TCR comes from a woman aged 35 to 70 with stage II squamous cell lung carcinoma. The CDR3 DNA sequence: TGTGCCAGCAGCGACAGGGGGCGAGGGGTCACTGAAGCTTTCTTT. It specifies CASSDRGRGVTEAFF.